A selection of T cell receptor beta chains follows, all from one sample in a study of PD-1 blockade in classical Hodgkin lymphoma. Here immunoSEQ multiplex PCR was the method, and the copy in TCRdb shows in-frame clones only, minus some. The sample consists of tens of thousands of clones, approximately 92% of them appearing once. The material sequenced was peripheral blood mononuclear cells (PBMCs), taken at baseline. The receptors were gathered from a human donor with classical Hodgkin lymphoma. The CDR3 runs from the conserved cysteine through the conserved F or W. The order of the fields is J gene, V gene, clone size, D gene, CDR3 DNA, CDR3 protein. D genes are given only for firm matches. Not all rows give a size; the values are once, few, many and, for expanded clones, a class.

>TRBJ2-3|TRBV7-5|-|-
TGTGCCAGAACCACGCCGCGGACAGGCGGGCCAGATACGCAGTATTTT
CARTTPRTGGPDTQYF
>TRBJ2-3|TRBV6-6|-|-
TGTGCCAGCAGAAGAAATCCGGGGCCTGGGGACGATACGCAGTATTTT
CASRRNPGPGDDTQYF
>TRBJ1-2|TRBV27|few|-
TGTGCCAGCAGTACCTACGTGGGCTACACCTTC
CASSTYVGYTF
>TRBJ2-7|TRBV5-1|-|-
TGCGCCAGCAGCTTGGTAATAGGGGAGGACGAGCAGTACTTC
CASSLVIGEDEQYF
>TRBJ2-3|TRBV25-1|-|-
TGTGCCACAAGAGGTCCATTCGCAGATACGCAGTATTTT
CATRGPFADTQYF
>TRBJ1-1|TRBV6-6|-|-
TGTGCCAGCAGTTACTCGAAGGGGCGGAACACTGAAGCTTTCTTT
CASSYSKGRNTEAFF
>TRBJ1-3|TRBV9|-|-
TGTGCCAGCAGCCCAATGACAATGCCCACCTCTGGAAACACCATATATTTT
CASSPMTMPTSGNTIYF
>TRBJ2-7|TRBV5-6|-|-
TGTGCCAGCAGCTTGGGGCGGGGTCGGGGCTACGAGCAGTACTTC
CASSLGRGRGYEQYF
>TRBJ2-2|TRBV9|-|TRBD2
TGTGCCAGCAGCGCCGGACTAGCCCGAACCGGGGAGCTGTTTTTT
CASSAGLARTGELFF
>TRBJ1-1|TRBV5-1|-|TRBD1
TGCGCCAGCAGTTCGACAGGGGCAGCTTTCTTT
CASSSTGAAFF
>TRBJ1-5|TRBV12-5|-|-
TGTGCTAGTGGTTTGGTAACAGGGTTAGGTCAGCCCCAGCATTTT
CASGLVTGLGQPQHF
>TRBJ1-6|TRBV7-8|-|TRBD1
TGTGCCAGCAGCGCAAACAGGGGGCAGAATTCACCCCTCCACTTT
CASSANRGQNSPLHF
>TRBJ2-1|TRBV12-5|-|-
TGTGCTAGTGGTTTGTACAGTCTATACAATGAGCAGTTCTTC
CASGLYSLYNEQFF
>TRBJ2-7|TRBV28|-|-
TGTGCCAGCAGTAGGGGCGGGGTGAACTCCTACGAGCAGTACTTC
CASSRGGVNSYEQYF
>TRBJ1-3|TRBV9|-|-
TGTGCCAGCAGCTCGACCCCAGGGTACACGGACACCATATATTTT
CASSSTPGYTDTIYF
>TRBJ1-2|TRBV7-2|-|TRBD1
TGTGCCAGCAGCTTGAACAACAGGGGGTTGGGGCTAGACTATGGCTACACCTTC
CASSLNNRGLGLDYGYTF
>TRBJ1-2|TRBV19|-|TRBD1
TGTGCCAGTAGTAGGGACAGAAACTATGGCTACACCTTC
CASSRDRNYGYTF
>TRBJ1-4|TRBV30|few|-
TGTGCCTGGAGTCCCCCCGTGCCGACGTATGAAAAACTGTTTTTT
CAWSPPVPTYEKLFF
>TRBJ2-7|TRBV27|-|TRBD1
TGTGCCAGCGGCTGGACAGGGGAATATTACGAGCAGTACTTC
CASGWTGEYYEQYF
>TRBJ1-4|TRBV9|once|TRBD1
TGTGCCAGCGGCCAGGGGGCGGGTGAAAAACTGTTTTTT
CASGQGAGEKLFF
>TRBJ2-7|TRBV11-2|-|-
TGTGCCAGCAGCCTTCGACAGGCTTCATCCTACGAGCAGTACTTC
CASSLRQASSYEQYF
>TRBJ1-5|TRBV27|-|TRBD1
TGTGCCAGCCGCCTTGGGACAGCCTACAATCAGCCCCAGCATTTT
CASRLGTAYNQPQHF
>TRBJ2-7|TRBV4-1|once|-
TGCGCCAGCAGCCAAGCCCGCGGAACCTACGAGCAGTACTTC
CASSQARGTYEQYF
>TRBJ2-7|TRBV10-3|-|-
TGTGCCATCGCGGACCTCTACGAGCAGTACTTC
CAIADLYEQYF
>TRBJ2-7|TRBV4-2|-|-
TGTGCCAGCAGCCCCCCTCGATCCTACGAGCAGTACTTC
CASSPPRSYEQYF
>TRBJ2-7|TRBV30|-|-
TGTGCCTGGACCCCCCAACAGAGCTGGGTGAGGGAGCAGTACTTC
CAWTPQQSWVREQYF
>TRBJ2-5|TRBV13|-|-
TGTGCCAGCAGCTTGGCGCTTGAGACCCAGTACTTC
CASSLALETQYF
>TRBJ2-7|TRBV7-9|-|-
TGTGCCAGCAGCCTCGCTCGGGACCGAGCCTACGAGCAGTACTTC
CASSLARDRAYEQYF
>TRBJ2-3|TRBV30|-|-
TGTGCCTGGGTGGGTGGAGATACGCAGTATTTT
CAWVGGDTQYF
>TRBJ1-1|TRBV27|-|-
TGTGCCAGCAGTTTAGGGGGTATCACTGAAGCTTTCTTT
CASSLGGITEAFF
>TRBJ1-5|TRBV27|once|-
TGTGCCAGCAGTCACCTAGGATTAGACAATCAGCCCCAGCATTTT
CASSHLGLDNQPQHF
>TRBJ2-1|TRBV29-1|once|TRBD2
TGCAGCGGTCGGGTAGCGGGGGCCTACAATGAGCAGTTCTTC
CSGRVAGAYNEQFF
>TRBJ2-5|TRBV7-9|-|-
TGTGCCAGCAGCTTAGTCGTAGGCCATGGGGAGACCCAGTACTTC
CASSLVVGHGETQYF
>TRBJ1-1|TRBV4-1|-|-
TGCGCCAGCAGCCACTATCTGGGGCGTGAAGCTTTCTTT
CASSHYLGREAFF
>TRBJ1-4|TRBV2|-|-
TGTGCCAGCAGTGAAGATGTGGTCACTAATGAAAAACTGTTTTTT
CASSEDVVTNEKLFF
>TRBJ2-7|TRBV7-9|-|TRBD2
TGTGCCAGCAGGCTCGGGACTACCTACGAGCAGTACTTC
CASRLGTTYEQYF
>TRBJ2-1|TRBV19|-|TRBD2
TGTGCCAGTAGACCGAGGGGAGCGGGGGACGAGCAGTTCTTC
CASRPRGAGDEQFF
>TRBJ2-5|TRBV6-5|once|TRBD1
TGTGCCAGCAGTTACAGGGGGCTGGGACGGCAAGAGACCCAGTACTTC
CASSYRGLGRQETQYF
>TRBJ2-3|TRBV27|-|-
TGTGCCTCCCGCAGCACAGATACGCAGTATTTT
CASRSTDTQYF
>TRBJ2-7|TRBV7-9|-|-
TGTGCCAGCAGCTTAGTAGTCGGGCCCTACGAGCAGTACTTC
CASSLVVGPYEQYF
>TRBJ2-5|TRBV10-2|-|-
TGCGCCAGCAGCGCCCGCAGGCATCAAGAGACCCAGTACTTC
CASSARRHQETQYF